This TCR beta chain stems from a study of T cells in Graves' hyperthyroidism and ophthalmopathy. In regard to this clonotype: A much larger clone differs by one base, so this may be a read error.

The TCR beta CDR3 regions underwent amplification using RNA transcripts as the source. During a first-round RT-PCR of the TCR CDR3, the HTBI primer set was used. One entry per CDR3 protein results from TCRdb running MiXCR on the multiplex PCR reads. The table lists about 290,000 distinct CDR3 sequences, approximately 13% of them singletons. This sequence was found in a woman aged 40 to 55 with Graves' hyperthyroidism. The sample comprised blood.

The CDR3 region is CASNLGGYSNQPQHF. CDR3 DNA sequence: TGTGCCAGCAATTTAGGGGGCTATAGCAATCAGCCCCAGCATTTT. J is TRBJ1-5 and V is TRBV12-3 or TRBV12-4; TRBD1 matches 7 bases. CDR3 length: 15 residues.